This is a list of T cell receptor beta chains from one sample in a study of OX40 agonist ivuxolimab in advanced cancers. The repertoire was sequenced with immunoSEQ multiplex PCR; TCRdb's copy has only in-frame clones and lacks some. This sample has about 99,000 clones, with approximately 95% found just once. The source material was CD4+ or CD8+ T cells sorted from blood, sampled in a trial of the OX40 agonist ivuxolimab. The receptors were sampled from an adult with an advanced solid tumor such as melanoma, head and neck, liver or kidney cancer. CDR3s include the opening cysteine and the closing phenylalanine or tryptophan. A D gene is named only where the DNA matches it firmly. Where a row states a size, it is once, few, many or the class of an expanded clone; other rows omit it.

V gene,J gene,clone size,D gene,CDR3 DNA,CDR3 protein
TRBV6-5,TRBJ1-6,few,-,TGTGCCAGCAGTTTACTCCAGGGATATAATTCACCCCTCCACTTT,CASSLLQGYNSPLHF
TRBV9,TRBJ2-1,-,-,TGTGCCAGCAGCGTAACTTATTCGGGGGTTCTGGAGCAGTTCTTC,CASSVTYSGVLEQFF
TRBV9,TRBJ2-1,once,-,TGTGCCAGCAGCGTAGTTAGCGATTACAATGAGCAGTTCTTC,CASSVVSDYNEQFF
TRBV4-3,TRBJ2-7,-,TRBD2,TGCGCCAGCAGCCCCGGACTAGCGGAGATACAAGAGCAGTACTTC,CASSPGLAEIQEQYF
TRBV7-9,TRBJ2-7,-,-,TGTGCCAGCAGCTTAATGGGAACCTACGAGCAGTACTTC,CASSLMGTYEQYF
TRBV19,TRBJ1-5,-,-,TGTGCCAGTAGTATGGGCGGGGCTCAGCCCCAGCATTTT,CASSMGGAQPQHF
TRBV7-9,TRBJ2-5,-,TRBD2,TGTGCCAGCAGCCAATTAGCGGGAGGGGTTACAGAGACCCAGTACTTC,CASSQLAGGVTETQYF
TRBV28,TRBJ2-4,-,-,TGTGCCAGCAGTTTGGAACAATCGATTGACATTCAGTACTTC,CASSLEQSIDIQYF
TRBV9,TRBJ1-3,-,-,TGTGCCAGCAGCACCGGGGGTTCTGGAAACACCATATATTTT,CASSTGGSGNTIYF
TRBV6-5,TRBJ2-7,few,-,TGTGCCAGCAGCCAATGGGGGGGGGCTAACGACGAGCAGTACTTC,CASSQWGGANDEQYF
TRBV6-5,TRBJ2-7,-,-,TGTGCCAGCAGTTCACTGGACATGGTACCCTACGAGCAGTACTTC,CASSSLDMVPYEQYF
TRBV4-3,TRBJ2-2,-,-,TGCGCCAGCAGCCAAGATGGGCGGACGGAGTTCTGGACCGGGGAGCTGTTTTTT,CASSQDGRTEFWTGELFF
TRBV2,TRBJ2-7,few,-,TGTGCCAGCAGTGAAAGCTGGGAGAGCGCCTACGAGCAGTACTTC,CASSESWESAYEQYF
TRBV28,TRBJ1-1,few,-,TGTGCCAGCAGTTTGGAACAGCTGAACACTGAAGCTTTCTTT,CASSLEQLNTEAFF
TRBV27,TRBJ1-5,-,TRBD1,TGTGCCAGCAGTTTGGTACAGGGGTCCACTCAGCCCCAGCATTTT,CASSLVQGSTQPQHF
TRBV4-3,TRBJ2-7,-,-,TGCGCCAGCAGCCAAGATAAACGGGGTCACGAGCAGTACTTC,CASSQDKRGHEQYF
TRBV20-1,TRBJ2-1,-,-,TGCAGTGCTCCTTCCTACAATGAGCAGTTCTTC,CSAPSYNEQFF
TRBV4-1,TRBJ2-2,-,-,TGCGCCAGCAGCCAATCAAACACCGGGGAGCTGTTTTTT,CASSQSNTGELFF
TRBV19,TRBJ1-1,-,-,TGTGCCAGTAGTACCCGGGACTCACTTGAAGCTTTCTTT,CASSTRDSLEAFF
TRBV19,TRBJ2-3,-,TRBD2,TGTGCCAGTAGTAGCCATAGCGGGGGGGCCTCAGATACGCAGTATTTT,CASSSHSGGASDTQYF
TRBV7-2,TRBJ2-1,once,TRBD2,TGTGCCAGCAGCTATGGGACTAGCAATGAGCAGTTCTTC,CASSYGTSNEQFF
TRBV10-3,TRBJ2-7,-,TRBD2,TGTGCCATCAGTGACCCCCCCGGGACTAGCGGGAGCAGTAGCTACGAGCAGTACTTC,CAISDPPGTSGSSSYEQYF
TRBV5-1,TRBJ2-7,-,-,TGCGCCAGCAGCTTGGATAGCTTTGAGTCTGTCGAGCAGTACTTC,CASSLDSFESVEQYF
TRBV27,TRBJ2-1,-,-,TGTGCCAGCAGTCTGGGTCCAGTTGGGTACAATGAGCAGTTCTTC,CASSLGPVGYNEQFF
TRBV13,TRBJ1-2,once,-,TGTGCCAGCAGCTTACGGGAAGGAATAAATGGCTACACCTTC,CASSLREGINGYTF
TRBV7-3,TRBJ2-3,once,-,TGTGCCAGCAGCTTATTGCCAGGGGTGACAGATACGCAGTATTTT,CASSLLPGVTDTQYF
TRBV13,TRBJ1-4,-,TRBD1,TGTGCCAGCAGCTTAGGAGGGGACAGGGGAAAACTGTTTTTT,CASSLGGDRGKLFF
TRBV12-5,TRBJ2-7,-,-,TGTGCTAGTGGAGGACAGTCCTCCTACGAGCAGTACTTC,CASGGQSSYEQYF
TRBV7-6,TRBJ1-5,-,-,TGTGCCAGCAGCCCCCTCGGGGGCGAGGTCAATCAGCCCCAGCATTTT,CASSPLGGEVNQPQHF
TRBV30,TRBJ1-5,-,-,TGTGCCTGGAGTGACCGCGGAGGGACCCAGCATTTT,CAWSDRGGTQHF
TRBV19,TRBJ1-1,-,-,TGTGCCAGTAGTATGGCAACAGGAGGGGTGAACACTGAAGCTTTCTTT,CASSMATGGVNTEAFF
TRBV19,TRBJ1-2,-,-,TGTGCCAGTAGTCCCAAAGGAGAGTGGTATGGCTACACCTTC,CASSPKGEWYGYTF
TRBV19,TRBJ1-1,-,TRBD1,TGTGCCAGTAGTCCCCGGGACAGGGAAATTGGAATGCCTGAAGCTTTCTTT,CASSPRDREIGMPEAFF
TRBV13,TRBJ2-1,-,TRBD2,TGTGCCAGCAGCAAAAATAGCGGGCGACTGTTGGATGAGCAGTTCTTC,CASSKNSGRLLDEQFF
TRBV19,TRBJ2-7,-,TRBD1,TGTGCCAGTAGCGACAGGGCTTACGAGCAGTACTTC,CASSDRAYEQYF
TRBV7-2,TRBJ2-7,-,TRBD2,TGTGCCAGCAGCCCCCCTGGACTAGCGGGAGGGCAGTACTTC,CASSPPGLAGGQYF
TRBV30,TRBJ2-7,-,-,TGTGCCTGGAGTCAGGGAAGCTACGAGCAGTACTTC,CAWSQGSYEQYF
TRBV4-1,TRBJ2-5,-,TRBD1,TGCGCCAGCAGCCTCTATCCGGGACAGGGGAAAGAGACCCAGTACTTC,CASSLYPGQGKETQYF
TRBV27,TRBJ2-7,-,TRBD1,TGTGCCAGCAGTTCCCCAGCCGGGACAGGGCCCGAGCAGTACTTC,CASSSPAGTGPEQYF
TRBV7-9,TRBJ2-7,-,-,TGTGCCAGCACCGGGACACGGACCTACGAGCAGTACTTC,CASTGTRTYEQYF
TRBV5-6,TRBJ2-7,-,TRBD1,TGTGCCAGCAGCACTGCGGATACAGGGGTCTACTACGAGCAGTACTTC,CASSTADTGVYYEQYF
TRBV7-9,TRBJ1-2,-,-,TGTGCCAGCAGCTTACCTGGGGGCGAGGCCCGGAACTATGGCTACACCTTC,CASSLPGGEARNYGYTF
TRBV2,TRBJ1-2,-,-,TGTGCCAGCAGTGAATCCCTAGGCAATAACTATGGCTACACCTTC,CASSESLGNNYGYTF
TRBV4-3,TRBJ2-3,-,-,TGCGCCAGCAGCCGCGGAGGGGCAGATACGCAGTATTTT,CASSRGGADTQYF
TRBV5-4,TRBJ2-7,-,-,TGTGCCAGCAGCTTGTGGAGAACATCCCCGGGCCACGAGCAGTACTTC,CASSLWRTSPGHEQYF
TRBV11-2,TRBJ1-2,-,-,TGTGCCAGCAGCCCTGGGACGGTGAACTACACCTTC,CASSPGTVNYTF
TRBV7-2,TRBJ2-7,-,-,TGTGCCAGCAGCTTTGGTCGGACCTACGAGCAGTACTTC,CASSFGRTYEQYF
TRBV15,TRBJ1-4,-,TRBD1,TGTGCCACCAGCGAAGGACAGGGCGGCGGGGAACTGTTTTTT,CATSEGQGGGELFF
TRBV5-6,TRBJ1-1,-,TRBD1,TGTGCCAGCAGCTTGGATACAGGGGCGGCTTTCTTT,CASSLDTGAAFF
TRBV7-9,TRBJ2-4,-,-,TGTGCCAGCAGCTTAGGTAGGGGAGATGACATTCAGTACTTC,CASSLGRGDDIQYF
TRBV6-5,TRBJ1-5,-,-,TGTGCCAGCAGTAATTCATCCGCACGGCAGCCCCAGCATTTT,CASSNSSARQPQHF
TRBV9,TRBJ1-1,-,-,TGTGCCAGCAGCGTAGGAGCGGGTGCCGTTACTGAAGCTTTCTTT,CASSVGAGAVTEAFF
TRBV5-1,TRBJ2-7,-,-,TGCGCCAGCAGCTTGGAGATGACATACGAGCAGTACTTC,CASSLEMTYEQYF
TRBV19,TRBJ1-1,-,TRBD1,TGTGCCAGTATCCCCAACGCGGGCAGGGGGGACACTGAAGCTTTCTTT,CASIPNAGRGDTEAFF